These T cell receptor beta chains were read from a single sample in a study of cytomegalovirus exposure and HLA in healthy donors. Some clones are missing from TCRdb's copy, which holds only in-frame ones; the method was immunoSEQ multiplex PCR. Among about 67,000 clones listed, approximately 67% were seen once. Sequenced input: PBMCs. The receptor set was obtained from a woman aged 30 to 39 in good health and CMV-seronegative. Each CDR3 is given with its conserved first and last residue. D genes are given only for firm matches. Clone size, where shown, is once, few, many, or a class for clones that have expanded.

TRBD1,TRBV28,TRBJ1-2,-,TGTGCCAGCAGTTTTCCTCGGACAGGGGGCGACTATGGCTACACCTTC,CASSFPRTGGDYGYTF
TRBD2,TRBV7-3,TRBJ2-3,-,TGTGCCAGCAGCCAGACTTATAGCGGGGGAACAGATACGCAGTATTTT,CASSQTYSGGTDTQYF
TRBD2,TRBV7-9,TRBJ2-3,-,TGTGCCAGCAGCTTCACTAGCGGGGGGGCGGCAGATACGCAGTATTTT,CASSFTSGGAADTQYF
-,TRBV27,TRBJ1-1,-,TGTGCCAGCAGTTCACCGCTGGGAGATTTCGCTTTCTTT,CASSSPLGDFAFF
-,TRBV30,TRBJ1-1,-,TGTGCCTGGAGTTACAATGTGAACACTGAAGCTTTCTTT,CAWSYNVNTEAFF
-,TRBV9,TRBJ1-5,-,TGTGCCAGCAGCGTAGTACCGGCCCCCAGGAAGCAGCCCCAGCATTTT,CASSVVPAPRKQPQHF
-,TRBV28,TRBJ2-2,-,TGTGCCAGCAGTCCCGTTCCAAACACAGAGAACACCGGGGAGCTGTTTTTT,CASSPVPNTENTGELFF
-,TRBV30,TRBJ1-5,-,TGTGCCTGGAAAATAGGGGACAATCAGCCCCAGCATTTT,CAWKIGDNQPQHF
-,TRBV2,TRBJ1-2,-,TGTGCCAGCAGTAAAAATCCGGGACAAAAAGGCTACACCTTC,CASSKNPGQKGYTF
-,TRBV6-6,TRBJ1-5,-,TGTGCCAGCAGGAAGGGAGATGGCAATCAGCCCCAGCATTTT,CASRKGDGNQPQHF
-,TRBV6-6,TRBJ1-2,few,TGTGCCAGCAGTTACTCGACCAAGGGGCCCGGCTATGGCTACACCTTC,CASSYSTKGPGYGYTF
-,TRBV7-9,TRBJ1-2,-,TGTGCCAGCAGCCCCCCAGGTGAGGGAAGCTACACCTTC,CASSPPGEGSYTF
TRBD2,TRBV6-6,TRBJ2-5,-,TGTGCCAGCAGTTCGGCGGGGGGCGACGGGACCCAGTACTTC,CASSSAGGDGTQYF
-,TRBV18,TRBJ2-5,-,TGTGCCAGCTCACCAGCGGTTGGGGAGACCCAGTACTTC,CASSPAVGETQYF
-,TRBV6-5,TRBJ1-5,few,TGTGCCAGCAGTGGATGGAGAGGGTGGAATCAGCCCCAGCATTTT,CASSGWRGWNQPQHF
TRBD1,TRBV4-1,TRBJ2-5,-,TGCGCCAGCAGCCAAACCGGACAGGGTTGGGAGACCCAGTACTTC,CASSQTGQGWETQYF
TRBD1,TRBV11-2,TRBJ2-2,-,TGTGCCAGCAGCACCCGACAGGGATCCGGGGAGCTGTTTTTT,CASSTRQGSGELFF
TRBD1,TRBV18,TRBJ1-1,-,TGTGCCAGCTCACCAGTCCCGGGACAGGAGACTGAAGCTTTCTTT,CASSPVPGQETEAFF
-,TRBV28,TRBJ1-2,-,TGTGCCAGCAGGATTTCCCCAGCGGCCTATGGCTACACCTTC,CASRISPAAYGYTF
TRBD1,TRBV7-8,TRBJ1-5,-,TGTGCCAGCAGCTTCAACAGGGGCAACAATCAGCCCCAGCATTTT,CASSFNRGNNQPQHF
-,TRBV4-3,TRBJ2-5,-,TGCGCCAGCAGCCCCTTAACGGGGGAGACCCAGTACTTC,CASSPLTGETQYF
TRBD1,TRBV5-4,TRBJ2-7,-,TGTGCCAGCAGCCTCGGGGGGGGGACAGGGGATTACGAGCAGTACTTC,CASSLGGGTGDYEQYF
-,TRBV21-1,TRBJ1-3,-,TGTGCCAGCAGCACAGGGCGGGGGAAGTTAAACACCATATATTTT,CASSTGRGKLNTIYF
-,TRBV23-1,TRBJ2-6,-,TGCGCCAGCAGTCAATTGATCGGGAGCTCTGGGGCCAACGTCCTGACTTTC,CASSQLIGSSGANVLTF
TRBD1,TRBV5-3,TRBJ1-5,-,TGTGCCAGAAGCAAAGAAGACAGGGTGATTGAGTGGCCCCAGCATTTT,CARSKEDRVIEWPQHF
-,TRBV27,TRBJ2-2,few,TGTGCCAGCAGTTCGGCGGGACAGTCGAACACCGGGGAGCTGTTTTTT,CASSSAGQSNTGELFF
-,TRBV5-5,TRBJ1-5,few,TGTGCCAGCAGCCCTCAACCGGGGAGCAATCAGCCCCAGCATTTT,CASSPQPGSNQPQHF
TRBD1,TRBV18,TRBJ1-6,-,TGTGCCAGCTCACCTGGGACAGGCGGATCACCCCTCCACTTT,CASSPGTGGSPLHF
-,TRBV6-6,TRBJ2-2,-,TGTGCCAGCAGTTACCGGACTGGAGGCAGGGAGCTGTTTTTT,CASSYRTGGRELFF
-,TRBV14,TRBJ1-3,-,TGTGCCGTTAGATCACAGGCTATCTCTGGAAACACCATATATTTT,CAVRSQAISGNTIYF
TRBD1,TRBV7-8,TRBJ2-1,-,TGTGCCAGCAGCTTGCGGACAGGGTACAATGAGCAGTTCTTC,CASSLRTGYNEQFF
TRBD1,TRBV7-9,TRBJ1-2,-,TGTGCCAGCAGCCCTAGGGACAGCCCTGAGGAAGGCTACACCTTC,CASSPRDSPEEGYTF